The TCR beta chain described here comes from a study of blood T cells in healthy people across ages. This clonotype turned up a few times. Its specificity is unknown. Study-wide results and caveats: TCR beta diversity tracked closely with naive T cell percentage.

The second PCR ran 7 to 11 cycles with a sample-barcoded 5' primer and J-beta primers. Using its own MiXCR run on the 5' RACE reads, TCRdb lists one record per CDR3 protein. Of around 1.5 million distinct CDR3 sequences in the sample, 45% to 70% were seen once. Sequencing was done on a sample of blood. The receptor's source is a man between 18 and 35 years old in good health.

CDR3 in DNA: TGCGCCAGCAGCCAGATGGACGGAGGGTACACTGAAGCTTTCTTT. This gives the protein CASSQMDGGYTEAFF. The chain joins TRBV4-3 to TRBJ1-1; D remains ambiguous. CDR3 length: 15 amino acids. Germline V gives CDR1 LGHNA, CDR2 YSLEER. Trimming pared 3 bases from V and 3 bases from J, leaving 14 bases between.